This T cell receptor (beta chain) was sequenced for a study of T cells in localized non-small cell lung cancer. TCRdb's copy holds only in-frame clones and misses some; the assay was immunoSEQ multiplex PCR. Seen here are approximately 31,000 clones, around 90% observed once, and the top ten hold under 20%. The V and J ends lost 5 bases and 7 bases, in that order; junction bases with no gene match: 12. Germline V gene lookup returns CDR1 SGHTA and CDR2 FQGNSA. CDR3 size: 16 residues. The sequence derives from a man aged 40 to 75 with stage III lung adenocarcinoma. This specimen was peripheral blood mononuclear cells, taken before any cancer treatment. The chain is built from TRBV7-2 and TRBJ2-1; the match to TRBD1 covers 9 bases. This chain's CDR3 is CASSRPGQGPSNEQFF. As DNA, the CDR3 is TGTGCCAGCAGCAGACCGGGACAGGGCCCCTCTAATGAGCAGTTCTTC.